The 24 T cell receptor beta chains below were found in one sample sequenced in a study of CD8 T cells in ankylosing spondylitis. General study points: Made up of eight or nine highly homologous variants, a TCR beta motif appeared characteristic of ankylosing spondylitis blood.

Their antigens are not known. TCRdb used MiXCR to reprocess the 5' RACE reads, holding one entry per CDR3 protein. The table includes some 140,000 distinct CDR3 sequences, over 15% detected once. Material: blood, either unsorted or a sorted T cell fraction (not recorded which). All receptors come from a male donor with ankylosing spondylitis.

A few counts support this clonotype. The CDR3 nucleotides are TGTGCCAGCAGCCAAGGCACCACCTACGAGCAGTACTTC. This codes for CASSQGTTYEQYF. This rearrangement joins TRBV14 to TRBJ2-7, with D hard to call. There are 13 residues in the CDR3. The V and J ends lost 1 base and 2 bases respectively, with 6 bases between them. Germline assignment: CDR1 SGHDN and CDR2 FVKESK.

There are a few counts of this clonotype. The chain recombines TRBV4-1 with TRBJ2-1; D is tentatively TRBD1 or TRBD2 (5 bases each). The CDR3 covers 15 residues. Looked up from germline, CDR1 is MGHRA and CDR2 is YSYEKL. The ends were cut back, 4 bases at V and 1 base at J, with 11 bases in the middle. The CDR3 DNA reads TGCGCCAGCAGCCCTCGGGACGGATCCTACAATGAGCAGTTCTTC. Translation gives CASSPRDGSYNEQFF.

The table lists this clonotype with many counts. This chain uses TRBV7-8 with TRBJ2-1, with 10 bases that match TRBD2. V lost 1 base and J lost 0; bases outside the gene matches: 6. CDR1 is SGHVS and CDR2 is FQNEAQ in the germline V gene. The CDR3 is 18 residues long. As DNA, the CDR3 is TGTGCCAGCAGCTTAGGTGGAGCGGGAGGGAGCTCCTACAATGAGCAGTTCTTC. Amino acid sequence: CASSLGGAGGSSYNEQFF.

This chain connects TRBV28 to TRBJ2-1; D uncertain. Germline assignment: CDR1 MDHEN and CDR2 SYDVKM. The CDR3 extends over 13 amino acids. V gave up 1 base and J gave up 12 bases, with 13 bases separating them. The CDR3: CASSLSLGLVQFF. CDR3 bases: TGTGCCAGCAGTTTATCTCTGGGTTTAGTGCAGTTCTTC.

This clonotype was counted ten times or more. This chain connects TRBV29-1 to TRBJ2-3, with a possible D match to TRBD2 (6 bases). The CDR3 spans 15 residues. The germline V gene has CDR1 SQVTM and CDR2 ANQGSEA. V was shortened by 1 base and J by 4 bases, with 15 bases between the two germline ends. The CDR3 here is CSVEGPWRGADTQYF. CDR3 bases: TGCAGCGTTGAAGGGCCGTGGAGGGGAGCAGATACGCAGTATTTT.

This clonotype was counted between two and nine times. The rearrangement uses TRBV4-2 and TRBJ2-1, with TRBD2 identical over 8 bases. Germline loops: CDR1 LGHNA, CDR2 YNFKEQ. This CDR3 comprises 16 residues. J was trimmed by 9 bases and V by 0 bases; bases with no gene match: 10. The CDR3 region has the DNA TGTGCCAGCAGCCAAGATCTAACTAGCGGTTCGGGTGAGCAGTTCTTC. It specifies CASSQDLTSGSGEQFF.

This clonotype was seen a few times. The V gene is TRBV27, the J gene TRBJ2-7; 7 nucleotides line up with TRBD2. Unmatched junction bases numbered 10, after V lost 6 bases and J lost 2 bases. CDR3 length equals 15 residues. Germline values: CDR1 MNHEY, CDR2 SMNVEV (reference sequence). The CDR3 protein is CASRYDVAGAYEQYF. CDR3 nucleotides: TGTGCCAGCAGGTACGACGTGGCGGGAGCCTACGAGCAGTACTTC.

The chain combines TRBV7-2 with TRBJ2-1; 12 nucleotides align to TRBD2. V trimming: 4 bases; J trimming: 6 bases; junction bases outside the gene matches: 10. Germline V lookup: CDR1 SGHTA, CDR2 FQGNSA. The CDR3 is made up of 17 amino acids. CDR3 residues: CASSSRASGRAGNEQFF. In nucleotides, the CDR3 is TGTGCCAGCAGCTCCAGGGCTAGCGGGAGGGCCGGCAATGAGCAGTTCTTC.

This clonotype has more than one count but fewer than ten. This CDR3 is CAISESLSRGITNTEAFF. CDR3 nucleotides: TGTGCCATCAGTGAGTCTTTGAGTCGCGGAATTACCAACACTGAAGCTTTCTTT. The V gene is TRBV10-3, the J gene TRBJ1-1; D ambiguous. Germline CDR1 ENHRY, CDR2 SYGVKD. The CDR3 has 18 amino acids. The V end lost 0 bases, the J end lost 2 bases, and 19 bases lay between the germline ends.

The rearrangement joins TRBV12-3 or TRBV12-4 to TRBJ1-5; 8 bases are shared with TRBD1. J gave up 2 bases and V 6 bases, and 6 bases lay outside the gene matches. This CDR3 region has 15 residues. CDR3 sequence (DNA): TGTGCCAGCAGAACCGGGACAGGACGCAATCAGCCCCAGCATTTT. It specifies CASRTGTGRNQPQHF.

This clonotype was counted a few times. The rearrangement joins TRBV28 to TRBJ2-1; unclear D gene. Germline CDR1 and CDR2: MDHEN and SYDVKM. The CDR3 runs 16 residues. V was shortened by 3 bases and J by 1 base, with 13 bases between the two germline ends. CDR3 residues: CASSLSLVYSYNEQFF. Here the CDR3 DNA reads TGTGCCAGCAGTTTGAGCCTCGTATATTCCTACAATGAGCAGTTCTTC.

The table lists this clonotype with a few counts. The chain uses TRBV27 and TRBJ1-2, with TRBD1 as a possible D gene (6 bases). The CDR3 has 13 amino acids. With 5 bases removed from V and 1 base from J, the gap between germline ends came to 8 bases. CDR1 is MNHEY, CDR2 SMNVEV, per germline (reference sequence). CDR3 DNA: TGTGCCAGCAGTCCCAGGGGTAACTATGGCTACACCTTC. Translating gives CASSPRGNYGYTF.

The CDR3 DNA is TGTGCCAGCAGCTTATACCCTAGCGGGACGAACACCGGGGAGCTGTTTTTT. As protein: CASSLYPSGTNTGELFF. This chain links TRBV7-6 with TRBJ2-2; 9 bases fit TRBD2. The J segment lost 0 bases and the V segment lost 2 bases, leaving 4 bases of the junction unmatched. The CDR3 consists of 17 residues. Germline loops: CDR1 SGHVS, CDR2 FNYEAQ.

V and J are TRBV6-5 and TRBJ2-5; TRBD1 aligns across 11 bases. The ends lost 0 bases at V and 3 bases at J; junction bases unmatched: 3. The germline V gene has CDR1 MNHEY and CDR2 SVGAGI. The CDR3 has 16 amino acids. The CDR3 DNA follows: TGTGCCAGCAGTTACTCGAGGACAGGGGGCGAAGAGACCCAGTACTTC. It specifies CASSYSRTGGEETQYF.

This clonotype has a count of ten or more. Compared with germline, one end of the junction differs, possibly owing to a read error. The chain couples TRBV27 to TRBJ2-1; TRBD2 aligns across 7 bases. The CDR3 runs 14 residues. Germline-derived CDR1 and CDR2 are MNHEY and SMNVEV (reference sequence). CDR3 sequence: CASSLGGSYNEQFF. DNA of the CDR3: TGCGCCAGCAGCCTTGGCGGGAGCTACAATGAGCAGTTCTTC.

The chain couples TRBV5-6 to TRBJ2-1, with 10 bases matching TRBD2. V shed 5 bases and J 4 bases; nucleotides not matched to a gene: 9. This CDR3 is 16 amino acids long. Germline CDR1 is SGHDT and CDR2 is YYEEEE. The CDR3 nucleotides read TGTGCCAGCAGTATCGACCAGGGACTAGCGTACAATGAGCAGTTCTTC. Translated, it gives CASSIDQGLAYNEQFF.

This clonotype showed up just a few times. The genes are TRBV27 and TRBJ1-5; D possibly corresponds to TRBD1 (5 bases). The CDR3 loop spans 18 amino acids. Per germline, CDR1 MNHEY and CDR2 SMNVEV (reference sequence). V was shortened by 6 bases and J by 0 bases, with 21 bases between the two germline ends. The CDR3 spells CASSSGPPTAYSNQPQHF. The CDR3 nucleotides read TGTGCCAGCAGCTCTGGCCCTCCGACAGCGTATAGCAATCAGCCCCAGCATTTT.

This clonotype was detected a few times. The DNA for the CDR3 is TGTGCCAGCAGTTCCGGGACAGTGCATGGCTACACCTTC. Translated, it gives CASSSGTVHGYTF. The rearrangement uses TRBV12-3 or TRBV12-4 and TRBJ1-2; 7 bases map to TRBD1. The CDR3 spans 13 residues. V was clipped by 4 bases and J by 6 bases; unmatched bases: 5.

The CDR3 region has the DNA TGTGCCAGCAGCGACAACCCATCTGGACAGGTCAACACCGGGGAGCTGTTTTTT. The encoded protein is CASSDNPSGQVNTGELFF. The chain uses TRBV9 and TRBJ2-2; TRBD1 agrees at 7 bases. This CDR3 contains 18 residues. Trimming took 3 bases from V and 2 from J; bases not matched to a gene: 13. The germline V gene has CDR1 SGDLS and CDR2 YYNGEE.

This clonotype was recorded at least ten times. The chain employs TRBV9 and TRBJ2-3; D is unclear. Germline values: CDR1 SGDLS, CDR2 YYNGEE. The CDR3 consists of 15 residues. V dropped 0 bases and J dropped 0 bases, with 8 bases sitting between them. CDR3 bases: TGTGCCAGCAGCGTAGGGGTCTATAGCACAGATACGCAGTATTTT. It is translated as CASSVGVYSTDTQYF.

This chain's CDR3 is CASSVEAGPGELFF. CDR3 sequence (DNA): TGTGCCAGCAGCGTAGAGGCGGGGCCCGGGGAGCTGTTTTTT. The V gene is TRBV9, the J gene TRBJ2-2; D perhaps matches TRBD2 (6 bases). V lost 0 bases to trimming and J lost 6 bases, with 9 bases between them. The CDR3 sequence is 14 residues long. Germline-derived CDR1 and CDR2 are SGDLS and YYNGEE.

This clonotype was seen ten or more times. DNA for the CDR3: TGTGCCAGCGCCGGACTTGGCAATCAGCCCCAGCATTTT. Translated, it gives CASAGLGNQPQHF. The gene calls are TRBV27 and TRBJ1-5; D gene uncertain. The length of the CDR3 is 13 residues. Germline CDR1 reads MNHEY; CDR2 reads SMNVEV (reference sequence). Trimming shortened V by 8 bases and J by 2 bases, and 10 bases separated the two germline ends.

The chain carries TRBV4-3 and TRBJ2-7; 8 bases fit TRBD1. J gave up 4 bases and V 2 bases, and 7 bases lay outside the gene matches. The germline V gene has CDR1 LGHNA and CDR2 YSLEER. The CDR3 covers 15 residues. The CDR3 loop is CASSQMAGGLYEQYF. DNA of the CDR3: TGCGCCAGCAGCCAAATGGCAGGGGGCCTTTACGAGCAGTACTTC.

The chain combines TRBV27 with TRBJ1-6; D gene uncertain. The germline V and J ends were trimmed by 6 bases and 7 bases, with 4 bases remaining between them. The germline gives CDR1 MNHEY, CDR2 SMNVEV (reference sequence). The CDR3 contains 11 residues. The CDR3 coding sequence is TGTGCCAGCAGGGGCAATTCACCCCTCCACTTT. It is translated as CASRGNSPLHF.